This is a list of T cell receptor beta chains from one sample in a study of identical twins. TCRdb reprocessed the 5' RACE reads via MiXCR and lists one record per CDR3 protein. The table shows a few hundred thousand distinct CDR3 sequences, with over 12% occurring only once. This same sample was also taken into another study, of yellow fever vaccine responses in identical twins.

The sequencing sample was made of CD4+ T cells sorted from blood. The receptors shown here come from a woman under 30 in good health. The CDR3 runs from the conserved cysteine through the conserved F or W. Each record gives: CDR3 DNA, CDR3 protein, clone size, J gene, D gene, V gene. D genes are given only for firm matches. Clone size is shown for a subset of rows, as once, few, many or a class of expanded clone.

CDR3 DNA: TGTGCCAGCAGTTATCACATGTCTGGGGCCAACGTCCTGACTTTC; CDR3 protein: CASSYHMSGANVLTF; clone size: .; J gene: TRBJ2-6; D gene: .; V gene: TRBV6-2/TRBV6-3
CDR3 DNA: TGTGCCAGCAGACAAATCAGGACAGGGGTGAACACCGGGGAGCTGTTTTTT; CDR3 protein: CASRQIRTGVNTGELFF; clone size: .; J gene: TRBJ2-2; D gene: TRBD1; V gene: TRBV11-2
CDR3 DNA: TGCAGCGTACTGTGGGGAGGACGTGACATTCAGTACTTC; CDR3 protein: CSVLWGGRDIQYF; clone size: once; J gene: TRBJ2-4; D gene: .; V gene: TRBV29-1
CDR3 DNA: TGTGCCACCAGCAGGGACACTGATTCACCCCTCCACTTT; CDR3 protein: CATSRDTDSPLHF; clone size: few; J gene: TRBJ1-6; D gene: .; V gene: TRBV15
CDR3 DNA: TGCAGCGTTGCCGGCCAGGGCGAGGATTCACCCCTCCACTTT; CDR3 protein: CSVAGQGEDSPLHF; clone size: many; J gene: TRBJ1-6; D gene: .; V gene: TRBV29-1
CDR3 DNA: TGCAGCGTTGTCGGGAGCGGTAACATTCAGTACTTC; CDR3 protein: CSVVGSGNIQYF; clone size: .; J gene: TRBJ2-4; D gene: .; V gene: TRBV29-1
CDR3 DNA: TGCAGTGCTAAATCAGGATCCAATCAGCCCCAGCATTTT; CDR3 protein: CSAKSGSNQPQHF; clone size: few; J gene: TRBJ1-5; D gene: .; V gene: TRBV20-1
CDR3 DNA: TGTGCCAGCTCGACTACAGGGGGCGAGGCCGGGGAGCTGTTTTTT; CDR3 protein: CASSTTGGEAGELFF; clone size: few; J gene: TRBJ2-2; D gene: TRBD1; V gene: TRBV18
CDR3 DNA: TGTGCCAGCAGTGTGGGGGGGCTATACAATGAGCAGTTCTTC; CDR3 protein: CASSVGGLYNEQFF; clone size: few; J gene: TRBJ2-1; D gene: .; V gene: TRBV28
CDR3 DNA: TGTGCCAGCAGCTCTATCTTGGGGTCTGAGCAGTTCTTC; CDR3 protein: CASSSILGSEQFF; clone size: .; J gene: TRBJ2-1; D gene: .; V gene: TRBV6-1
CDR3 DNA: TGTGCCACCAGTCAGGACTCTGGGGCCAACGTCCTGACTTTC; CDR3 protein: CATSQDSGANVLTF; clone size: .; J gene: TRBJ2-6; D gene: .; V gene: TRBV24-1
CDR3 DNA: TGTGCCATCAGAACTGACAGGGAACGCGGGACTGAAGCTTTCTTT; CDR3 protein: CAIRTDRERGTEAFF; clone size: few; J gene: TRBJ1-1; D gene: TRBD1; V gene: TRBV10-3
CDR3 DNA: TGTGCCATCGATTCTAGGGGGGTTGGCTACACCTTC; CDR3 protein: CAIDSRGVGYTF; clone size: few; J gene: TRBJ1-2; D gene: .; V gene: TRBV5-4
CDR3 DNA: TGTGCCAGCAGCGTCGGGACCTATGGCTACACCTTC; CDR3 protein: CASSVGTYGYTF; clone size: few; J gene: TRBJ1-2; D gene: .; V gene: TRBV9
CDR3 DNA: TGTGCCAGCAGTTTTATCGGGGTCGCGAATGATGAGCAGTTCTTC; CDR3 protein: CASSFIGVANDEQFF; clone size: .; J gene: TRBJ2-1; D gene: .; V gene: TRBV28
CDR3 DNA: TGTGCCAGCAGCGTAGAGGCTAGCGGGAGCCCAGATACGCAGTATTTT; CDR3 protein: CASSVEASGSPDTQYF; clone size: few; J gene: TRBJ2-3; D gene: TRBD2; V gene: TRBV9
CDR3 DNA: TGTGCCAGCAGTGGGACGACTAGCGGTACGCAAAGATCTCCCTACAATGAGCAGTTCTTC; CDR3 protein: CASSGTTSGTQRSPYNEQFF; clone size: .; J gene: TRBJ2-1; D gene: TRBD2; V gene: TRBV27
CDR3 DNA: TGCGCCAGCACCCGACAGGGGCTTGAGACCCAGTACTTC; CDR3 protein: CASTRQGLETQYF; clone size: .; J gene: TRBJ2-5; D gene: TRBD1; V gene: TRBV5-1
CDR3 DNA: TGCAGTGCCGTCGTAGCGGGGGAGAGAGAGACCCAGTACTTC; CDR3 protein: CSAVVAGERETQYF; clone size: .; J gene: TRBJ2-5; D gene: TRBD2; V gene: TRBV20-1
CDR3 DNA: TGTGCCAGCAGCTTAGGCGGACTGAAGAACACCGGGGAGCTGTTTTTT; CDR3 protein: CASSLGGLKNTGELFF; clone size: .; J gene: TRBJ2-2; D gene: .; V gene: TRBV7-7
CDR3 DNA: TGCGCCAGCCACCTCAGCTTAAGCGGGAGTAGGGGCACAGATACGCAGTATTTT; CDR3 protein: CASHLSLSGSRGTDTQYF; clone size: .; J gene: TRBJ2-3; D gene: TRBD2; V gene: TRBV10-2
CDR3 DNA: TGTGCCAGCAGTTCATCGACTCCTCCCGGGGAGCTGTTTTTT; CDR3 protein: CASSSSTPPGELFF; clone size: .; J gene: TRBJ2-2; D gene: .; V gene: TRBV28
CDR3 DNA: TGTGCCAGCAGCTTGAACGGACTGAAAACTTTCTTT; CDR3 protein: CASSLNGLKTFF; clone size: .; J gene: TRBJ1-1; D gene: .; V gene: TRBV5-5
CDR3 DNA: TGCGCCAGCAGCCAAGGAATTATAGCGGGACCCCTCAATGAGCAGTTCTTC; CDR3 protein: CASSQGIIAGPLNEQFF; clone size: few; J gene: TRBJ2-1; D gene: TRBD2; V gene: TRBV4-1
CDR3 DNA: TGTGCCAGCAGCCCCACCCCGGGACAACTCTCTGGGGCCAACGTCCTGACTTTC; CDR3 protein: CASSPTPGQLSGANVLTF; clone size: few; J gene: TRBJ2-6; D gene: .; V gene: TRBV12-3/TRBV12-4
CDR3 DNA: TGTGCCAGCACCTCAGGGGGCGCGACCCCCGGTTCACCCCTCCACTTT; CDR3 protein: CASTSGGATPGSPLHF; clone size: .; J gene: TRBJ1-6; D gene: TRBD1; V gene: TRBV2
CDR3 DNA: TGTGCCAGCAGCTTAGGTGCAGGGTATCGCTACGAGCAGTACTTC; CDR3 protein: CASSLGAGYRYEQYF; clone size: few; J gene: TRBJ2-7; D gene: .; V gene: TRBV7-7
CDR3 DNA: TGTGCCAGCAGTTTATTAGCGGGAGGGTTTTACGAGCAGTACTTC; CDR3 protein: CASSLLAGGFYEQYF; clone size: .; J gene: TRBJ2-7; D gene: TRBD2; V gene: TRBV28
CDR3 DNA: TGTGCCAGCAGCTTGTTCCAAACTAACTATGGCTACACCTTC; CDR3 protein: CASSLFQTNYGYTF; clone size: few; J gene: TRBJ1-2; D gene: .; V gene: TRBV7-8
CDR3 DNA: TGTGCCAGCAGTTTCTGGGGGGCCGGGGGAGATACGCAGTATTTT; CDR3 protein: CASSFWGAGGDTQYF; clone size: few; J gene: TRBJ2-3; D gene: .; V gene: TRBV12-3/TRBV12-4
CDR3 DNA: TGCAGCGTTGTGGCCGACAGGAGAGAGACCCAGTACTTC; CDR3 protein: CSVVADRRETQYF; clone size: few; J gene: TRBJ2-5; D gene: .; V gene: TRBV29-1
CDR3 DNA: TGTGCCAGCAGTTTGGGGGATTTCACAGATTCACAGTATTTT; CDR3 protein: CASSLGDFTDSQYF; clone size: .; J gene: TRBJ2-3; D gene: .; V gene: TRBV28
CDR3 DNA: TGTGCCAGCAGCCAAGATTCAGGATACTCGAGGGGTAATTCACCCCTCCACTTT; CDR3 protein: CASSQDSGYSRGNSPLHF; clone size: few; J gene: TRBJ1-6; D gene: .; V gene: TRBV3-1
CDR3 DNA: TGTGCCATTCGGGACAGGGGAGGTTCCTACGAGCAGTACTTC; CDR3 protein: CAIRDRGGSYEQYF; clone size: few; J gene: TRBJ2-7; D gene: TRBD1; V gene: TRBV10-3
CDR3 DNA: TGTGCCAGCAGACGGACAGGGGCGGTCCACGAGCAGTACTTC; CDR3 protein: CASRRTGAVHEQYF; clone size: .; J gene: TRBJ2-7; D gene: TRBD1; V gene: TRBV6-1
CDR3 DNA: TGTGCCAGCAGTCAGACAGGGATGTCCATAGTTAATACGCAGTATTTT; CDR3 protein: CASSQTGMSIVNTQYF; clone size: few; J gene: TRBJ2-3; D gene: TRBD1; V gene: TRBV6-1
CDR3 DNA: TGTGCCAGCAGTGTCTCCCGGGACAGCTACACCGGGGAGCTGTTTTTT; CDR3 protein: CASSVSRDSYTGELFF; clone size: .; J gene: TRBJ2-2; D gene: TRBD1; V gene: TRBV6-4
CDR3 DNA: TGTGCCAGCAGACGGGGGACCTACAATGAGCAGTTCTTC; CDR3 protein: CASRRGTYNEQFF; clone size: many; J gene: TRBJ2-1; D gene: .; V gene: TRBV3-1
CDR3 DNA: TGCGCCAGCAGCCCCCCTACGCTGATCGGGGAGCTGTTTTTT; CDR3 protein: CASSPPTLIGELFF; clone size: .; J gene: TRBJ2-2; D gene: .; V gene: TRBV5-1
CDR3 DNA: TGCGCCAGCAGTGAGTCGGGGACTAGGCGGGAGACCCAGTACTTC; CDR3 protein: CASSESGTRRETQYF; clone size: few; J gene: TRBJ2-5; D gene: TRBD2; V gene: TRBV10-1
CDR3 DNA: TGCAGTGCTAGAGTAGGGTCCTCAGCAGTTTCCTATAATTCACCCCTCCACTTT; CDR3 protein: CSARVGSSAVSYNSPLHF; clone size: few; J gene: TRBJ1-6; D gene: .; V gene: TRBV20-1
CDR3 DNA: TGTGCCAGCAGCTCCGGGGACAGCCTACTAGAGACCCAGTACTTC; CDR3 protein: CASSSGDSLLETQYF; clone size: .; J gene: TRBJ2-5; D gene: TRBD1; V gene: TRBV5-5
CDR3 DNA: TGTGCCAGCAGCTCTGGCCAAGAGCAGTTCTTC; CDR3 protein: CASSSGQEQFF; clone size: .; J gene: TRBJ2-1; D gene: .; V gene: TRBV7-7
CDR3 DNA: TGTGCCAGCAGTCTACAGGGTACTAGCACAGATACGCAGTATTTT; CDR3 protein: CASSLQGTSTDTQYF; clone size: many; J gene: TRBJ2-3; D gene: .; V gene: TRBV12-3/TRBV12-4
CDR3 DNA: TGTGCCAGCGGTGATAAGCCCCAGCATTTT; CDR3 protein: CASGDKPQHF; clone size: .; J gene: TRBJ1-5; D gene: .; V gene: TRBV28
CDR3 DNA: TGTGCCAGCAGCTTAGATACGGGGTACAATGAGCAGTTCTTC; CDR3 protein: CASSLDTGYNEQFF; clone size: few; J gene: TRBJ2-1; D gene: .; V gene: TRBV11-3
CDR3 DNA: TGCGCCAGCAGCTTAGGGACAGGGGAGATGAACACTGAAGCTTTCTTT; CDR3 protein: CASSLGTGEMNTEAFF; clone size: few; J gene: TRBJ1-1; D gene: TRBD1; V gene: TRBV5-1
CDR3 DNA: TGTGCCAGCACGGGACTCAACACCGGGGAGCTGTTTTTT; CDR3 protein: CASTGLNTGELFF; clone size: .; J gene: TRBJ2-2; D gene: .; V gene: TRBV7-2
CDR3 DNA: TGTGCCAGCAGCTATGGGATGAACACTGAAGCTTTCTTT; CDR3 protein: CASSYGMNTEAFF; clone size: many; J gene: TRBJ1-1; D gene: .; V gene: TRBV7-2
CDR3 DNA: TGCGCCAGCAGCTTGGGGCAGGCTTTCACTGAAGCTTTCTTT; CDR3 protein: CASSLGQAFTEAFF; clone size: many; J gene: TRBJ1-1; D gene: .; V gene: TRBV5-1
CDR3 DNA: TGTACCAGCAGCTTACTGGGACTAGCGGGCACAGATACGCAGTATTTT; CDR3 protein: CTSSLLGLAGTDTQYF; clone size: .; J gene: TRBJ2-3; D gene: TRBD2; V gene: TRBV7-2
CDR3 DNA: TGTGCCAGCAGTTCTTCCGGGAGTCCCGCCTACAATGAGCAGTTCTTC; CDR3 protein: CASSSSGSPAYNEQFF; clone size: few; J gene: TRBJ2-1; D gene: .; V gene: TRBV28
CDR3 DNA: TGCGCCAGCAGCCCCTTATCGACTGACACCGGGGAGCTGTTTTTT; CDR3 protein: CASSPLSTDTGELFF; clone size: few; J gene: TRBJ2-2; D gene: .; V gene: TRBV5-1
CDR3 DNA: TGTGCCAGCAGTTACCGAACTAGCGGGAGGTACGAGCAGTACTTC; CDR3 protein: CASSYRTSGRYEQYF; clone size: few; J gene: TRBJ2-7; D gene: TRBD2; V gene: TRBV6-5
CDR3 DNA: TGCAGTGCGAAACAACTAGCGGACCCTCCGGAGCTGTTTTTT; CDR3 protein: CSAKQLADPPELFF; clone size: once; J gene: TRBJ2-2; D gene: TRBD2; V gene: TRBV20-1
CDR3 DNA: TGTGCCAGCAGCGCCAGACCTAATCAGCCCCAGCATTTT; CDR3 protein: CASSARPNQPQHF; clone size: .; J gene: TRBJ1-5; D gene: .; V gene: TRBV11-2
CDR3 DNA: TGCGCCAGCAGCTCACCCGGGACCCGGGAGACCCAGTACTTC; CDR3 protein: CASSSPGTRETQYF; clone size: .; J gene: TRBJ2-5; D gene: .; V gene: TRBV5-1
CDR3 DNA: TGCGCCAGCAGCCCGCAGTTTGGGACCCAGTACTTC; CDR3 protein: CASSPQFGTQYF; clone size: .; J gene: TRBJ2-5; D gene: .; V gene: TRBV5-1
CDR3 DNA: TGCGCCAGCAGCCTCGGACTATCTTCTCAGTATTTT; CDR3 protein: CASSLGLSSQYF; clone size: .; J gene: TRBJ2-3; D gene: .; V gene: TRBV5-1
CDR3 DNA: TGTGCCAGCGGAGACTACCTCACCTACGAGCAGTACTTC; CDR3 protein: CASGDYLTYEQYF; clone size: few; J gene: TRBJ2-7; D gene: .; V gene: TRBV7-2